One sample yielded the 21 T cell receptor beta chains listed below, sequenced in a study of cytomegalovirus exposure and HLA in healthy donors. Both 60 Vbeta primers and 13 Jbeta primers went into the PCR. Only in-frame clones appear in the TCRdb table, and some are missing; sequencing was by immunoSEQ multiplex PCR. The sample shows around 58,000 clones, 70% to 75% of them seen only once. The specimen was PBMCs. Receptors originate from a man aged 40-55 years in good health and CMV-seropositive.

V is TRBV4-1 and J is TRBJ1-5, with no clear D. Germline CDR1 reads MGHRA; CDR2 reads YSYEKL. The CDR3 has 15 amino acids. With 1 base removed from V and 4 bases from J, the gap between germline ends came to 11 bases. CDR3: CASSQGQRANQPQHF. CDR3 bases: TGCGCCAGCAGCCAAGGTCAGCGGGCGAATCAGCCCCAGCATTTT.

V and J are TRBV2 and TRBJ2-1; 9 nucleotides agree with TRBD2. The germline gives CDR1 SNHLY, CDR2 FYNNEI. The V and J ends lost 6 bases and 5 bases, in that order; junction bases with no gene match: 8. The CDR3 sequence is 15 residues long. The CDR3 protein is CASRTRVAGDNEQFF. The CDR3 DNA follows: TGTGCCAGCAGAACTCGAGTAGCGGGGGACAATGAGCAGTTCTTC.

The rearrangement links TRBV9 to TRBJ2-3; no definite D call. Trimming cost V 3 bases and J 0 bases, with 8 bases left between them. Germline CDR1 SGDLS, CDR2 YYNGEE. CDR3 length equals 14 residues. The CDR3 DNA reads as TGTGCCAGCAGCGGAGGCTATAGCACAGATACGCAGTATTTT. Protein: CASSGGYSTDTQYF.

The gene calls are TRBV6-5 and TRBJ1-2; D perhaps matches TRBD1 (6 bases). This CDR3 contains 16 residues. The V gene's germline CDR1 is MNHEY and CDR2 SVGAGI. Trimming pared 2 bases from V and 8 bases from J, leaving 21 bases between. The CDR3 nucleotides are TGTGCCAGCAGTTACACAGGATCTCGACAGGCTGGGGGCTACACCTTC. It is translated as CASSYTGSRQAGGYTF.

In the case of this clone: Other DNA variants within this sample encode the same CDR3. The chain recombines TRBV2 with TRBJ2-5, with TRBD2 matching 8 bases. Germline V gives CDR1 SNHLY, CDR2 FYNNEI. The CDR3 has 12 amino acids. The V and J ends lost 4 bases and 5 bases, in that order; junction bases with no gene match: 0. DNA for the CDR3: TGTGCCAGCAGTGCGGGGGGGGAGACCCAGTACTTC. This sequence encodes CASSAGGETQYF. The full variable domain, completed using reference TRBV2 and TRBJ2-5, is EPEVTQTPSHQVTQMGQEVILRCVPISNHLYFYWYRQILGQKVEFLVSFYNNEISEKSEIFDDQFSVERPDGSNFTLKIRSTKLEDSAMYFCASSAGGETQYFGPGTRLLVL.

The V gene is TRBV14, the J gene TRBJ1-2; 9 bases agree with TRBD1. The CDR3 extends over 14 amino acids. V shed 4 bases and J 4 bases; nucleotides not matched to a gene: 4. Germline values: CDR1 SGHDN, CDR2 FVKESK. CDR3 coding DNA: TGTGCCAGCAGCCTTTCGACAGGGGGCTATGGCTACACCTTC. As protein: CASSLSTGGYGYTF.

This clone has a single count. This rearrangement joins TRBV11-3 to TRBJ2-7; TRBD2 matches at 7 bases. Germline V gene sequence: CDR1 SGHNT, CDR2 YENEEA. Losses at the gene ends were 5 bases for V and 4 bases for J; bases not matched to a gene: 5. The CDR3 length is 13 residues. The CDR3 spells CASSLQAGYEQYF. The CDR3 DNA reads TGTGCCAGCAGCCTTCAAGCGGGATACGAGCAGTACTTC.

The sample holds a few counts of this clone. The chain couples TRBV6-6 to TRBJ2-1, with D tentatively TRBD2 (5 bases). Germline CDR1 MNHNY, CDR2 SVGAGI (reference sequence). V was cut by 6 bases and J by 0 bases, with 6 bases left in between. The CDR3 loop spans 13 amino acids. CDR3 sequence: CASSRDSYNEQFF. For the CDR3, the DNA is TGTGCCAGCAGCCGGGACTCCTACAATGAGCAGTTCTTC.

The rearrangement uses TRBV6-5 and TRBJ2-1; 11 bases are shared with TRBD2. Germline V CDR1 and CDR2: MNHEY, SVGAGI. V was clipped by 7 bases and J by 8 bases; unmatched bases: 7. The CDR3 has 14 residues. The CDR3 reads CASKSGLAVDEQFF. CDR3 bases: TGTGCCAGCAAGTCGGGACTAGCGGTCGATGAGCAGTTCTTC.

The chain links TRBV19 to TRBJ2-5, with D possibly matching TRBD2 (6 bases). Germline V lookup: CDR1 LNHDA, CDR2 SQIVND (reference sequence). The CDR3 covers 15 residues. V was clipped by 5 bases and J by 5 bases, with 18 bases between them. The CDR3 bases are TGTGCCAGTAGTCCAAGACCTATGAGCGGGGAGACCCAGTACTTC. Its protein is CASSPRPMSGETQYF. Filled out from reference TRBV19 and TRBJ2-5, the complete variable domain reads DGGITQSPKYLFRKEGQNVTLSCEQNLNHDAMYWYRQDPGQGLRLIYYSQIVNDFQKGDIAEGYSVSREKKESFPLTVTSAQKNPTAFYLCASSPRPMSGETQYFGPGTRLLVL.

The V and J genes are TRBV6-6 and TRBJ1-1; possible D gene TRBD1, 5 bases. The CDR3 contains 14 residues. With 5 bases removed from V and 5 bases from J, the gap between germline ends came to 15 bases. Germline loops: CDR1 MNHNY, CDR2 SVGAGI (reference sequence). In DNA, the CDR3 is TGTGCCAGCAGTCTGGGGAGGGGAAATACTGAAGCTTTCTTT. Its translation is CASSLGRGNTEAFF.

The genes are TRBV2 and TRBJ1-1; possibly TRBD1 for D (6 bases). The CDR3 runs 15 residues. Trimming removed 4 bases at V and 0 bases at J, with 12 bases between. Germline values: CDR1 SNHLY, CDR2 FYNNEI. CDR3 bases: TGTGCCAGCAGTGCTTACAGGGTCGTGAACACTGAAGCTTTCTTT. Translating it yields CASSAYRVVNTEAFF.

The J gene is TRBJ1-2, the V gene TRBV7-2; tentatively, D is TRBD1 (5 bases). This CDR3 spans 13 amino acids. Germline-derived CDR1 and CDR2 are SGHTA and FQGNSA. The V and J ends lost 5 bases and 5 bases respectively, with 12 bases between them. CDR3 amino acids: CASSKDSLYGYTF. The CDR3 DNA reads TGTGCCAGCAGCAAAGACAGCCTGTATGGCTACACCTTC.

This rearrangement joins TRBV6-5 to TRBJ2-7; 9 bases are shared with TRBD2. The CDR3 sequence is 15 residues long. Germline V gene data show CDR1 as MNHEY and CDR2 as SVGAGI. The V segment lost 7 bases and the J segment 3 bases; nucleotides outside the gene matches: 10. Written as DNA, the CDR3 is TGTGCCAGCACTTGGGGAGCGGGGGGCCACTACGAGCAGTACTTC. Protein product: CASTWGAGGHYEQYF.

This clone occurred a few times. Written as DNA, the CDR3 is TGTGCCAGCAGTCGGGACAGGAATCAGCCCCAGCATTTT. This translates into CASSRDRNQPQHF. J is TRBJ1-5 and V is TRBV7-3, with 8 bases matching TRBD1. After removal of 6 bases from V and 4 bases from J, the junction contained 2 bases not matched to a gene. CDR1 SGHTA and CDR2 FQGTGA come from the germline V gene. The CDR3 is made up of 13 amino acids.

The chain recombines TRBV6-6 with TRBJ2-3; 9 bases are shared with TRBD2. J gave up 6 bases and V 5 bases, and 9 bases lay outside the gene matches. Germline CDR1 and CDR2: MNHNY and SVGAGI (reference sequence). This CDR3 region has 15 residues. CDR3 sequence: CASSIAGVKEDTQYF. The CDR3 nucleotides are TGTGCCAGCAGTATAGCGGGGGTAAAGGAGGATACGCAGTATTTT.

The chain joins TRBV6-1 to TRBJ2-1; 7 positions match TRBD2. Germline V lookup: CDR1 MNHNS, CDR2 SASEGT. J gave up 14 bases and V 4 bases, and 8 bases lay outside the gene matches. The CDR3 is made up of 12 amino acids. The CDR3 protein is CASSVWAGREFF. The CDR3 bases are TGTGCCAGCAGTGTCTGGGCGGGGAGGGAGTTCTTC.

This clone was seen a few times. The chain combines TRBV5-1 with TRBJ1-1; TRBD1 might be the D (6 bases). The CDR3 runs 14 residues. Germline loops: CDR1 SGHRS, CDR2 YFSETQ. V dropped 4 bases and J dropped 1 base, with 11 bases sitting between them. CDR3 amino acids: CASSQRTANTEAFF. The CDR3 DNA reads as TGCGCCAGCAGCCAACGGACAGCGAACACTGAAGCTTTCTTT.

The chain is built from TRBV7-8 and TRBJ1-2, with a possible D match to TRBD1 (6 bases). The germline gives CDR1 SGHVS, CDR2 FQNEAQ. The V gene lost 6 bases and the J gene lost 3 bases, with 20 bases spanning the gap. The CDR3 totals 16 residues. The CDR3 DNA follows: TGTGCCAGCAGTCCTAGTGGGGGCAGGCAGGACTATGGCTACACCTTC. As protein: CASSPSGGRQDYGYTF.

The rearrangement uses TRBV2 and TRBJ1-1; D call uncertain. CDR1 is SNHLY and CDR2 is FYNNEI in the germline V gene. CDR3 length: 13 residues. V gave up 6 bases and J gave up 0 bases, with 8 bases separating them. The CDR3 DNA sequence: TGTGCCAGCAGCAAACAGCTGAACACTGAAGCTTTCTTT. This gives the protein CASSKQLNTEAFF.

This clone was found a few times. V usage is TRBV9 and J usage is TRBJ1-4, with TRBD1 identical over 7 bases. V lost 6 bases, J lost 3 bases, and 11 bases stayed unmatched. The germline V gene encodes CDR1 SGDLS and CDR2 YYNGEE. The length of the CDR3 is 16 residues. The CDR3 region has the DNA TGTGCCAGCACCAGGACGTTCGGGACAGCTAATGAAAAACTGTTTTTT. Protein sequence: CASTRTFGTANEKLFF.